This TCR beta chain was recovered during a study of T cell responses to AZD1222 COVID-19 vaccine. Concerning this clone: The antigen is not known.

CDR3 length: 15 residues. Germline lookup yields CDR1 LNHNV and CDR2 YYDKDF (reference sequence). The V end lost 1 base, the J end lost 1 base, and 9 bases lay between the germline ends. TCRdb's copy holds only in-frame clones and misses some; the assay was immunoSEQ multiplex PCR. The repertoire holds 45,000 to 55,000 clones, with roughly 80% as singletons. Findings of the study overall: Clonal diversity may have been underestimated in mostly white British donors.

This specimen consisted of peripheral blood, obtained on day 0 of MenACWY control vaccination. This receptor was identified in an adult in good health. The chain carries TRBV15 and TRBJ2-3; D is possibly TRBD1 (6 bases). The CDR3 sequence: CATSRAAGGTDTQYF. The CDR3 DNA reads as TGTGCCACCAGCAGAGCCGCAGGGGGCACAGATACGCAGTATTTT. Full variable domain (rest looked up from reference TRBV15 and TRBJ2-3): DAMVIQNPRYQVTQFGKPVTLSCSQTLNHNVMYWYQQKSSQAPKLLFHYYDKDFNNEADTPDNFQSRRPNTSFCFLDIRSPGLGDTAMYLCATSRAAGGTDTQYFGPGTRLTVL.